This entry lists 21 T cell receptor beta chains sequenced from one sample in a study of shared clonotypes between healthy human individuals. Measured with immunoSEQ multiplex PCR; TCRdb has only the in-frame clones, and not every one. Of 2 million to 2.5 million clones in the sample, 85% to 95% were seen once. The sample was naive CD4+ T cells from PBMCs. The subset here: CD45RA+ positively selected. These receptors were obtained from a man younger than 35 in good health. Some clones in this sample may be carry-over from other donors' samples.

The gene calls are TRBV7-9 and TRBJ2-3; 7 bases line up with TRBD2. In germline, CDR1 is SEHNR, CDR2 FQNEAQ (reference sequence). V shed 2 bases, J shed 3 bases, and the junction held 2 bases outside the gene matches. The CDR3 extends over 14 amino acids. The CDR3 is CASSLSGKTDTQYF. Here the CDR3 DNA reads TGTGCCAGCAGCTTAAGCGGGAAGACAGATACGCAGTATTTT.

This clone is a singleton in its sample. CDR3 region: CASSPTLNTGELFF. CDR3 DNA sequence: TGTGCCAGTAGTCCCACCCTAAACACCGGGGAGCTGTTTTTT. The chain joins TRBV19 to TRBJ2-2; D gene unclear. The germline V gene encodes CDR1 LNHDA and CDR2 SQIVND (reference sequence). The CDR3 totals 14 residues. Between the trimmed V and J ends, which lost 5 bases and 2 bases, there was a span of 9 bases.

V gene TRBV5-1 combines with J gene TRBJ1-1; 11 bases fit TRBD1. V dropped 4 bases and J dropped 3; count of bases not matched to a gene: 8. The CDR3 sequence is 16 residues long. The germline gives CDR1 SGHRS, CDR2 YFSETQ. CDR3 nucleotide sequence: TGCGCCAGCAGCCCCCGGACAGGGGGCGATGACACTGAAGCTTTCTTT. Translation gives CASSPRTGGDDTEAFF.

This chain uses TRBV28 with TRBJ2-3, with TRBD1 identical over 7 bases. The CDR3 length is 16 residues. Germline assignment: CDR1 MDHEN and CDR2 SYDVKM. V was clipped by 5 bases and J by 2 bases; unmatched bases: 10. The CDR3 loop reads CASSTAGQAYTDTQYF. The DNA of the CDR3 is TGTGCCAGCAGTACCGCCGGACAGGCTTACACAGATACGCAGTATTTT.

J is TRBJ1-6 and V is TRBV27, with a tentative D call TRBD1 (6 bases). Trimming stripped 3 bases from V and 10 bases from J, with 7 bases between. Germline assignment: CDR1 MNHEY and CDR2 SMNVEV (reference sequence). CDR3 length: 12 residues. For the CDR3, the DNA is TGTGCCAGCAGTTTCGGGGGCTCACCCCTCCACTTT. It codes for CASSFGGSPLHF.

This chain links TRBV9 with TRBJ2-1; the match to TRBD1 covers 7 bases. The junction had 0 bases not matched to a gene; V was cut back by 3 bases and J by 9 bases. The CDR3 extends over 11 amino acids. In germline, CDR1 is SGDLS, CDR2 YYNGEE. The CDR3 sequence: CASSEGAEQFF. For the CDR3, the DNA is TGTGCCAGCAGCGAGGGGGCTGAGCAGTTCTTC. Supplemented by reference TRBV9 and TRBJ2-1, the full variable domain reads DSGVTQTPKHLITATGQRVTLRCSPRSGDLSVYWYQQSLDQGLQFLIQYYNGEERAKGNILERFSAQQFPDLHSELNLSSLELGDSALYFCASSEGAEQFFGPGTRLTVL.

The rearrangement links TRBV25-1 to TRBJ2-3, with D perhaps matching TRBD2 (7 bases). The V end was cut by 1 base, the J end by 5 bases, with 19 bases between. This CDR3 spans 17 amino acids. Looked up from germline, CDR1 is MGHDK and CDR2 is SYGVNS. As DNA, the CDR3 is TGTGCCAGCAGTGAATTTGGGGGAGGGGGATATGGAGATACGCAGTATTTT. As protein: CASSEFGGGGYGDTQYF.

This sequence joins TRBV28 and TRBJ2-7; D not resolved. Germline values: CDR1 MDHEN, CDR2 SYDVKM. This CDR3 has 14 residues. Trimming took off 6 bases at V and 1 base at J, with 13 bases between the two ends. This CDR3 reads CASSMTQLSYEQYF. Here the CDR3 DNA reads TGTGCCAGCAGCATGACGCAGCTATCCTACGAGCAGTACTTC.

Regarding this clone: Additional DNA sequences in this sample encode the identical CDR3. CDR3 nucleotide sequence: TGTGCCAGCAGTTACGCGCCGGGACAGGGGGGAGAAAAACTGTTTTTT. Translated, it gives CASSYAPGQGGEKLFF. The V and J genes are TRBV6-5 and TRBJ1-4; 11 bases are a match to TRBD1. The CDR3 extends over 16 amino acids. From germline, CDR1 is MNHEY and CDR2 SVGAGI. V dropped 2 bases and J dropped 8; count of bases not matched to a gene: 7.

In DNA, the CDR3 is TGTGCCAGCAGCTTTATGGGGGTCCCCTATGGCTACACCTTC. Translation gives CASSFMGVPYGYTF. The chain is built from TRBV7-2 and TRBJ1-2; D perhaps matches TRBD1 (5 bases). Germline assignment: CDR1 SGHTA and CDR2 FQGNSA. Trimming removed 3 bases from V and 4 bases from J, with 12 bases in between. CDR3 length: 14 residues.

On this clone itself: Additional DNA sequences in this sample encode the identical CDR3. This chain uses TRBV18 with TRBJ2-5; D may be TRBD1 (6 bases). From germline, CDR1 is KGHSH and CDR2 LQKENI. Trimming stripped 1 base from V and 1 base from J, with 7 bases between. The CDR3 totals 14 residues. Written as DNA, the CDR3 is TGTGCCAGCTCACCACTGGACAGCCAAGAGACCCAGTACTTC. Translated, it gives CASSPLDSQETQYF.

The chain recombines TRBV29-1 with TRBJ1-1; 7 bases match TRBD1. Germline V gene data show CDR1 as SQVTM and CDR2 as ANQGSEA. The CDR3 spans 10 residues. The ends lost 7 bases at V and 8 bases at J; junction bases unmatched: 4. The CDR3 spells CSGGTAEAFF. CDR3 sequence (DNA): TGCAGCGGCGGGACAGCCGAAGCTTTCTTT.

The chain uses TRBV28 and TRBJ1-1, with D maybe TRBD1 (5 bases). There are 14 residues in the CDR3. Trimming took off 5 bases at V and 2 bases at J, with 12 bases between the two ends. Germline lookup yields CDR1 MDHEN and CDR2 SYDVKM. The CDR3, as DNA: TGTGCCAGCAGTCCGTCTGGGACTAACACTGAAGCTTTCTTT. This translates into CASSPSGTNTEAFF.

The chain joins TRBV28 to TRBJ2-7; 15 nucleotides match TRBD2. This CDR3 contains 15 residues. The J segment lost 5 bases and the V segment lost 4 bases, leaving 3 bases of the junction unmatched. Germline CDR1 MDHEN, CDR2 SYDVKM. The CDR3 nucleotides read TGTGCCAGCAGTTCTCGGACTAGCGGGAGGGACGAGCAGTACTTC. Its translation is CASSSRTSGRDEQYF.

The rearrangement joins TRBV2 to TRBJ2-2, with TRBD2 matching over 7 bases. This CDR3 is built from 15 residues. With 6 bases clipped from V and 2 bases from J, the junction kept 6 bases outside the gene matches. Germline CDR1 is SNHLY and CDR2 is FYNNEI. This CDR3 reads CASRSSGANTGELFF. Written as DNA, the CDR3 is TGTGCCAGCAGATCTAGCGGAGCAAACACCGGGGAGCTGTTTTTT.

The V and J genes are TRBV2 and TRBJ1-4, with TRBD1 matching 8 bases. Germline V gene data show CDR1 as SNHLY and CDR2 as FYNNEI. The CDR3 is made up of 14 amino acids. Unmatched junction bases numbered 7, after V lost 5 bases and J lost 8 bases. CDR3: CASSKDRGQEKLFF. In DNA, the CDR3 is TGTGCCAGCAGTAAAGACAGGGGTCAGGAAAAACTGTTTTTT.

The genes are TRBV5-6 and TRBJ1-2, with D uncertain. This CDR3 contains 12 residues. Germline lookup yields CDR1 SGHDT and CDR2 YYEEEE. V was cut by 5 bases and J by 4 bases, with 9 bases left in between. Here the CDR3 reads CASRVISYGYTF. The CDR3 nucleotides read TGTGCCAGCAGGGTGATTTCCTATGGCTACACCTTC. Looking up the rest from reference TRBV5-6 and TRBJ1-2 gives the full variable domain: DAGVTQSPTHLIKTRGQQVTLRCSPKSGHDTVSWYQQALGQGPQFIFQYYEEEERQRGNFPDRFSGHQFPNYSSELNVNALLLGDSALYLCASRVISYGYTFGSGTRLTVV.

This chain links TRBV7-8 with TRBJ1-1; D not certain. The CDR3 has 15 amino acids. Germline values: CDR1 SGHVS, CDR2 FQNEAQ. V lost 3 bases and J lost 1, with 12 bases in between. CDR3 sequence: CASSLELRANTEAFF. CDR3 sequence (DNA): TGTGCCAGCAGCTTGGAACTCCGGGCGAACACTGAAGCTTTCTTT.

A note on this clone: In the same sample, other DNA sequences code for this CDR3. J is TRBJ2-7 and V is TRBV29-1; unclear D gene. This CDR3 is built from 12 residues. From germline, CDR1 is SQVTM and CDR2 ANQGSEA. The V gene lost 6 bases and the J gene lost 0 bases, with 9 bases spanning the gap. In nucleotides, the CDR3 is TGCAGCGTAGCAAAGGGCTCCTACGAGCAGTACTTC. Its translation: CSVAKGSYEQYF.

This chain connects TRBV15 to TRBJ1-1, with D possibly matching TRBD1 (5 bases). Germline assignment: CDR1 LNHNV and CDR2 YYDKDF (reference sequence). Trimming stripped 1 base from V and 6 bases from J, with 12 bases between. There are 14 residues in the CDR3. The DNA for the CDR3 is TGTGCCACCAGCAGAGCGGGGGGGAGGGCTGAAGCTTTCTTT. This codes for CATSRAGGRAEAFF.

This sequence joins TRBV28 and TRBJ1-2; 10 bases align to TRBD1. CDR3 length: 13 residues. Looked up from germline, CDR1 is MDHEN and CDR2 is SYDVKM. With 4 bases clipped from V and 6 bases from J, the junction kept 2 bases outside the gene matches. CDR3 protein: CASSSTGGDGYTF. The CDR3 DNA reads TGTGCCAGCAGTTCGACAGGGGGCGATGGCTACACCTTC.